This T cell receptor (beta chain) originates from a study of shared clonotypes between healthy human individuals. This CDR3 region has 14 residues. V lost 3 bases to trimming and J lost 1 base, with 9 bases between them. Germline V lookup: CDR1 LNHDA, CDR2 SQIVND (reference sequence). Clones were read by immunoSEQ multiplex PCR, and TCRdb kept only the in-frame ones, dropping some. The data contain about 450,000 clones, around 79% of them singletons. The origin of this receptor is a woman aged 40 to 50 in good health. Some clones in this sample may be carry-over from other donors' samples. Sequencing was carried out using PBMCs. The chain links TRBV19 to TRBJ1-1; unclear D gene. CDR3 coding DNA: TGTGCCAGTAGTATTGGAGCTGGGAACACTGAAGCTTTCTTT. This gives the protein CASSIGAGNTEAFF.